This T cell receptor beta chain was captured in a study of vaccination and CD4 T cells after COVID-19. Overall study: Once diagnosed, patients had post-COVID samples drawn a median approximately 93 days later (range 35 to 161). Post-vaccination samples were procured at a median of around 79 days following dose two (range 14 to 241).

TCRdb reprocessed the PCR reads with MiXCR, giving one entry per CDR3 protein. The sample shows about 29,000 distinct CDR3 sequences, approximately 49% of them seen only once. This clonotype came up a few times. What it binds is unknown. Time point denoted: late sampling 161 to 241 days after vaccination in three convalescent patients. There are 16 residues in the CDR3. Germline V gene lookup returns CDR1 MNHEY and CDR2 SVGAGI. Trimming pared 8 bases from V and 1 base from J, leaving 18 bases between. Study-level points and caveats: SARS-CoV-2-reactive clonotype medians increased from about 20 to 38, not significantly.

V is TRBV6-5 and J is TRBJ2-1, with D possibly matching TRBD2 (6 bases). The receptor comes from a human donor who had recovered from COVID-19. The sample in question was CD4+ T cells from blood, obtained about 7 months after SARS-CoV-2 vaccination. CDR3 nucleotides: TGTGCCAGCGGTTCCGGGAGTACCTATTCCTACAATGAGCAGTTCTTC. Its translation: CASGSGSTYSYNEQFF.